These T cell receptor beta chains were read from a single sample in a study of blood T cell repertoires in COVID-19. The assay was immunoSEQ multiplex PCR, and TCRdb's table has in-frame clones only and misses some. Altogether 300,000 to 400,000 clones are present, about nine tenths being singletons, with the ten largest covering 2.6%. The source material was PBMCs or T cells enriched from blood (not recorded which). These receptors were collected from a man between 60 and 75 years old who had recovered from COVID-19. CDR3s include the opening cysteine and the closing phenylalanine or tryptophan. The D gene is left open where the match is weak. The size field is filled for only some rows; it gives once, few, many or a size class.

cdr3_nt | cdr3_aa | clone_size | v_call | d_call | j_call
TGTGCCAGCAGTTTAGTCTCCAATGAGCAGTTCTTC | CASSLVSNEQFF | - | TRBV12-3/TRBV12-4 | - | TRBJ2-1
TGTGCCATCAGTGAGGGTAGCGGGCCCGACTACAATGAGCAGTTCTTC | CAISEGSGPDYNEQFF | - | TRBV10-3 | TRBD2 | TRBJ2-1
TGTGCCAGCAGTGAACATACGGGGAACTATGGCTACACCTTC | CASSEHTGNYGYTF | - | TRBV6-1 | - | TRBJ1-2
TGTGCCACCAGCAGAGATCTAGACGGTGAAGCTTTCTTT | CATSRDLDGEAFF | - | TRBV15 | - | TRBJ1-1
TGTGCCAGCAGCCCACGACAGTCGCTGAACACTGAAGCTTTCTTT | CASSPRQSLNTEAFF | - | TRBV7-6 | - | TRBJ1-1
TGTGCCAGCTCACCGGAGAGAGCTGAAGCTTTCTTT | CASSPERAEAFF | - | TRBV18 | - | TRBJ1-1
TGCGCCAGCAGCTTGGTGGCAGAAGGAAACACCATATATTTT | CASSLVAEGNTIYF | - | TRBV5-1 | - | TRBJ1-3
TGCAGCACAAGAGACGGTTCGGGCGGGAGCAATCAGCCCCAGCATTTT | CSTRDGSGGSNQPQHF | - | TRBV29-1 | - | TRBJ1-5
TGTGCCAGCAGGGCTAGGGGCACCGGGGAGCTGTTTTTT | CASRARGTGELFF | - | TRBV5-6 | - | TRBJ2-2
TGTGCCAGCAGCTTTACTAGCGGTTACAATGAGCAGTTCTTC | CASSFTSGYNEQFF | - | TRBV7-2 | TRBD2 | TRBJ2-1
TGCAGTGCTAGTCCCCCAGGGGGCTGGGGCACTGAAGCTTTCTTT | CSASPPGGWGTEAFF | - | TRBV20-1 | TRBD1 | TRBJ1-1
TGTGCCAGCTCAGCTAATCGGGACTATGGCTACACCTTC | CASSANRDYGYTF | - | TRBV18 | - | TRBJ1-2
TGTGCCAGCAGCCACCCCCAGGGTACAAGGCTAGCGGGAGGGGGAAGCTCCTACAATGAGCAGTTCTTC | CASSHPQGTRLAGGGSSYNEQFF | - | TRBV3-1/TRBV3-2 | TRBD2 | TRBJ2-1
TGCAGCGTTTTAGACTCCTACGAGCAGTACTTC | CSVLDSYEQYF | - | TRBV29-1 | - | TRBJ2-7
TGTGCCAGCAGTGAACGCGTTAACCTGATCTCCTACAATGAGCAGTTCTTC | CASSERVNLISYNEQFF | few | TRBV2 | - | TRBJ2-1
TGTGCCAGCAGGGGACAGAATAATTCACCCCTCCACTTT | CASRGQNNSPLHF | - | TRBV7-2 | TRBD1 | TRBJ1-6